The T cell receptor (beta chain) described here comes from a study of regulatory T cells in long-lasting Graves disease. Broader study findings: Limited sample numbers may have lowered accuracy.

The CDR3 spans 13 residues. Germline lookup yields CDR1 GTSNPN and CDR2 SVGIG (reference sequence). The V end was cut by 8 bases, the J end by 8 bases, with 19 bases between. Details on this clonotype: Its matching antigen is unknown.

Time point of the sample: newly diagnosed GD, antithyroid drugs for less than 3 months. Making the TCR library involved RNA that had been extracted from PBMCs. A blood draw put nine milliliters of peripheral blood into EDTA tubes. Investigators prepared the TCR beta libraries by applying iRepertoire HTBI primers and Arm-PCR of CDR3 regions. TCRdb used MiXCR to reprocess the multiplex PCR reads, holding one entry per CDR3 protein. Of about 470,000 distinct CDR3 sequences listed, under 15% were seen once; the top ten hold 16%. These data were likewise used in another study, on T cells in Graves' hyperthyroidism and ophthalmopathy.

The clonotype comes from a woman in her twenties or thirties with Graves disease. Material: peripheral blood mononuclear cells (PBMCs), obtained at new diagnosis, from a patient treated with antithyroid drugs. The rearrangement uses TRBV30 and TRBJ2-1; unclear D gene. The CDR3 loop is CARSSGVEHEQFF. The CDR3 DNA follows: TGTGCCCGATCCTCAGGAGTTGAGCATGAGCAGTTCTTC.